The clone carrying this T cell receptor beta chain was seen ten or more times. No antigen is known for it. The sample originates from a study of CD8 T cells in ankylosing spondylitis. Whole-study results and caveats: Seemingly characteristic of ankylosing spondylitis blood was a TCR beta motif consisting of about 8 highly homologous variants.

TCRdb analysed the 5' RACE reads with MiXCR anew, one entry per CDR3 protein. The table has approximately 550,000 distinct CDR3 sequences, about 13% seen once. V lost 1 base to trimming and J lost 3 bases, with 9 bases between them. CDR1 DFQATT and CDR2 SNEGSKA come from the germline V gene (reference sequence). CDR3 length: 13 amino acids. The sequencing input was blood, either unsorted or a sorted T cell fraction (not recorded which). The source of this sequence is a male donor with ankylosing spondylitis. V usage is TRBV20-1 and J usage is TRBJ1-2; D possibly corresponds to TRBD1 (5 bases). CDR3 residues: CSARGQSYYGYTF. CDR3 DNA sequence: TGCAGTGCTAGAGGACAGAGCTACTATGGCTACACCTTC.